These 26 T cell receptor beta chains came from one sample sequenced in a study of blood T cell repertoires in COVID-19. Repertoires were generated with immunoSEQ multiplex PCR, while TCRdb's copy carries only in-frame clones and drops some. The sample consists of around 400,000 clones, 87% of them appearing once. The source material was peripheral blood. The source is a woman aged 60-70 years with COVID-19, enrolled during active disease.

The count of this clone is one. This chain joins TRBV5-4 and TRBJ2-7, with D possibly being TRBD2 (6 bases). Germline V gives CDR1 SGHNT, CDR2 YYREEE (reference sequence). Trimming pared 2 bases from V and 3 bases from J, leaving 18 bases between. The CDR3 length is 16 residues. The chain's CDR3 is CASSLGGADPNYEQYF. CDR3 DNA sequence: TGTGCCAGCAGCTTAGGAGGGGCGGATCCTAACTACGAGCAGTACTTC.

This chain uses TRBV18 with TRBJ2-7, with a weak D call TRBD1 (5 bases). This CDR3 region has 13 residues. The germline gives CDR1 KGHSH, CDR2 LQKENI. Trimming took off 6 bases at V and 3 bases at J, with 12 bases between the two ends. CDR3 sequence: CASSPEQVYEQYF. CDR3 DNA sequence: TGTGCCAGCTCCCCCGAACAGGTCTACGAGCAGTACTTC.

J is TRBJ2-1 and V is TRBV7-2, with 9 nucleotides matching TRBD2. CDR3 length equals 16 residues. In germline, CDR1 is SGHTA, CDR2 FQGNSA. V lost 1 base to trimming and J lost 9 bases; unmatched junction nucleotides: 10. CDR3 region: CASSLGAAGGPSEQFF. The CDR3 DNA reads as TGTGCCAGCAGCTTAGGTGCGGCGGGGGGGCCCTCTGAGCAGTTCTTC. Looking up the rest from reference TRBV7-2 and TRBJ2-1 gives the full variable domain: GAGVSQSPSNKVTEKGKDVELRCDPISGHTALYWYRQSLGQGLEFLIYFQGNSAPDKSGLPSDRFSAERTGGSVSTLTIQRTQQEDSAVYLCASSLGAAGGPSEQFFGPGTRLTVL.

The J gene is TRBJ1-2, the V gene TRBV28, with 8 positions matching TRBD1. The junction had 10 bases not matched to a gene; V was cut back by 4 bases and J by 6 bases. Germline V gene data show CDR1 as MDHEN and CDR2 as SYDVKM. The CDR3 sequence is 15 residues long. CDR3 residues: CASSWGGTGADGYTF. DNA for the CDR3: TGTGCCAGCAGTTGGGGGGGGACAGGCGCTGATGGCTACACCTTC.

V usage is TRBV5-1 and J usage is TRBJ2-1, with a weak D call TRBD1 (5 bases). Per the germline V gene, CDR1 is SGHRS and CDR2 is YFSETQ. The CDR3 is made up of 17 amino acids. Trimming took off 2 bases at V and 0 bases at J, with 15 bases between the two ends. The CDR3 sequence: CASSLYFDSNSYNEQFF. The CDR3 nucleotides are TGCGCCAGCAGCTTATACTTCGACAGTAACTCCTACAATGAGCAGTTCTTC. The variable domain in full, completed from reference TRBV5-1 and TRBJ2-1, reads KAGVTQTPRYLIKTRGQQVTLSCSPISGHRSVSWYQQTPGQGLQFLFEYFSETQRNKGNFPGRFSGRQFSNSRSEMNVSTLELGDSALYLCASSLYFDSNSYNEQFFGPGTRLTVL.

The chain employs TRBV5-4 and TRBJ1-4; a possible D gene is TRBD1 (6 bases). This CDR3 region has 16 residues. Germline V lookup: CDR1 SGHNT, CDR2 YYREEE (reference sequence). Trimming shortened V by 0 bases and J by 3 bases, and 12 bases separated the two germline ends. The CDR3 DNA reads as TGTGCCAGCAGCTTGGCAGGAGACAGGCCTAATGAAAAACTGTTTTTT. It encodes CASSLAGDRPNEKLFF.

In the case of this clone: The identical CDR3 is also encoded by other nucleotide sequences in the sample. The chain couples TRBV3-1 (or the pseudogene TRBV3-2) to TRBJ1-1; possible D gene TRBD1, 5 bases. CDR3 length equals 13 residues. Trimming cost V 4 bases and J 5 bases, with 11 bases left between them. Germline V gene lookup returns CDR1 LGHDT and CDR2 YNNKEL (reference sequence). As DNA, the CDR3 is TGTGCCAGCAGCCTTCAGGGAGGAACTGAAGCTTTCTTT. This codes for CASSLQGGTEAFF.

The chain recombines TRBV7-2 with TRBJ1-1; D gene unclear. V dropped 5 bases and J dropped 1 base, with 11 bases sitting between them. Germline loops: CDR1 SGHTA, CDR2 FQGNSA. There are 14 residues in the CDR3. CDR3 DNA: TGTGCCAGCAGCCCACGCAGTCGGAACACTGAAGCTTTCTTT. Amino acids: CASSPRSRNTEAFF.

The CDR3 DNA is TGCGCCAGCAGCAAGGGGGGACAGGGTAGGAATGAGCAGTTCTTC. It specifies CASSKGGQGRNEQFF. The J gene is TRBJ2-1, the V gene TRBV10-2, with 9 nucleotides matching TRBD1. Germline CDR1 is WSHSY and CDR2 is SAAADI. There are 15 residues in the CDR3. V was pared by 6 bases and J by 7 bases, with 10 bases of the junction left unmatched.

The gene calls are TRBV24-1 and TRBJ2-5; maybe TRBD2 (5 bases). Germline V lookup: CDR1 KGHDR, CDR2 SFDVKD. The germline V and J ends were trimmed by 2 bases and 2 bases, with 8 bases remaining between them. The CDR3 loop spans 14 amino acids. CDR3 residues: CATSDSRAQETQYF. The CDR3 DNA reads TGTGCCACCAGTGATTCGAGGGCGCAAGAGACCCAGTACTTC.

CDR3 loop: CASSLGLSNTGELFF. In DNA, the CDR3 is TGTGCCAGCAGCTTAGGACTTTCGAACACCGGGGAGCTGTTTTTT. The chain recombines TRBV9 with TRBJ2-2, with a possible D match to TRBD2 (5 bases). This CDR3 is 15 amino acids long. The germline CDR1 and CDR2 sequences are SGDLS and YYNGEE. Trimming cost V 4 bases and J 0 bases, with 10 bases left between them. Looking up the rest from reference TRBV9 and TRBJ2-2 gives the full variable domain: DSGVTQTPKHLITATGQRVTLRCSPRSGDLSVYWYQQSLDQGLQFLIQYYNGEERAKGNILERFSAQQFPDLHSELNLSSLELGDSALYFCASSLGLSNTGELFFGEGSRLTVL.

The chain combines TRBV6-1 with TRBJ1-1; D is ambiguous. The CDR3 contains 15 residues. V was trimmed by 0 bases and J by 7 bases, leaving 15 bases between them. Germline CDR1 and CDR2: MNHNS and SASEGT. CDR3 amino acids: CASSEAAFGTSEAFF. The CDR3 DNA reads as TGTGCCAGCAGTGAAGCCGCCTTTGGTACGAGTGAAGCTTTCTTT.

This clone was picked up one time. The rearrangement links TRBV3-1 (or the pseudogene TRBV3-2) to TRBJ1-2; 10 nucleotides align to TRBD1. CDR3 size: 15 residues. The trim removed 2 bases at V and 8 bases at J, leaving 8 bases unmatched. Looked up from germline, CDR1 is LGHDT and CDR2 is YNNKEL (reference sequence). The CDR3 is CASSQRDRGSGGYTF. CDR3 nucleotides: TGTGCCAGCAGCCAAAGGGACAGGGGCTCGGGAGGCTACACCTTC.

V and J are TRBV5-1 and TRBJ2-3; the D is unclear. CDR3 size: 13 residues. Germline CDR1 SGHRS, CDR2 YFSETQ. V dropped 3 bases and J dropped 2 bases, with 7 bases sitting between them. The CDR3 DNA is TGCGCCAGCAGCTCGTCCTCCACAGATACGCAGTATTTT. It encodes CASSSSSTDTQYF.

The CDR3 here is CASSVGGGRGHTEAFF. The CDR3 DNA is TGTGCCAGCAGCGTAGGTGGTGGGCGCGGGCACACTGAAGCTTTCTTT. The V call is TRBV9, the J call TRBJ1-1; D gene uncertain. CDR1 SGDLS and CDR2 YYNGEE come from the germline V gene. The V end was cut by 0 bases, the J end by 3 bases, with 15 bases between. The CDR3 consists of 16 residues. The entire variable domain, with the rest obtained from reference TRBV9 and TRBJ1-1, is as follows: DSGVTQTPKHLITATGQRVTLRCSPRSGDLSVYWYQQSLDQGLQFLIQYYNGEERAKGNILERFSAQQFPDLHSELNLSSLELGDSALYFCASSVGGGRGHTEAFFGQGTRLTVV.

This rearrangement joins TRBV28 to TRBJ1-4; D is possibly TRBD1 (5 bases). V was trimmed by 5 bases and J by 7 bases, leaving 8 bases between them. The CDR3 contains 12 residues. In germline, CDR1 is MDHEN, CDR2 SYDVKM. CDR3 nucleotide sequence: TGTGCCAGCAGTCAGGGAAGTGAAAAACTGTTTTTT. The encoded protein is CASSQGSEKLFF.

There are a few counts of this clone. The gene calls are TRBV5-1 and TRBJ1-5; D perhaps matches TRBD1 (6 bases). CDR1 is SGHRS, CDR2 YFSETQ, per germline. The CDR3 has 16 residues. The V end lost 5 bases, the J end lost 7 bases, and 22 bases lay between the germline ends. CDR3 nucleotide sequence: TGCGCCAGCAGTCCTTCCGGGACCGAGGGGGTCCAGCCCCAGCATTTT. The encoded protein is CASSPSGTEGVQPQHF.

The chain is built from TRBV6-2 or TRBV6-3 and TRBJ2-7; perhaps TRBD1 as D (6 bases). Trimming pared 2 bases from V and 4 bases from J, leaving 9 bases between. This CDR3 spans 13 amino acids. The V gene's germline CDR1 is MNHEY and CDR2 SVGEGT. The DNA for the CDR3 is TGTGCCAGCAGTTACCTGACAGGATACGAGCAGTACTTC. Protein: CASSYLTGYEQYF.

The genes are TRBV10-2 and TRBJ2-5, with a tentative D call TRBD1 (6 bases). This CDR3 has 12 residues. Germline V CDR1 and CDR2: WSHSY, SAAADI. V was cut by 5 bases and J by 4 bases, with 8 bases left in between. CDR3 amino acids: CASSQTGETQYF. In DNA, the CDR3 is TGCGCCAGCAGTCAGACAGGAGAGACCCAGTACTTC.

This rearrangement joins TRBV24-1 to TRBJ2-1, with D maybe TRBD2 (6 bases). The CDR3 spans 19 residues. V was shortened by 6 bases and J by 0 bases, with 23 bases between the two germline ends. Germline V gives CDR1 KGHDR, CDR2 SFDVKD. The CDR3 coding sequence is TGTGCCACCAGTAGCCGCTGGACTAAGTCCCTCTACTCCTACAATGAGCAGTTCTTC. Translation gives CATSSRWTKSLYSYNEQFF.

The CDR3 DNA follows: TGTGCCAGCAGCTTGGGGCTGGCGGGGGGGTCGTACGAGCAGTACTTC. It codes for CASSLGLAGGSYEQYF. The chain employs TRBV5-6 and TRBJ2-7, with 9 positions matching TRBD2. J was trimmed by 4 bases and V by 0 bases; bases with no gene match: 8. This CDR3 spans 16 amino acids. CDR1 is SGHDT, CDR2 YYEEEE, per germline.

The count of this clone is one. The V and J genes are TRBV5-1 and TRBJ2-3, with a weak D call TRBD1 (6 bases). Germline CDR1 SGHRS, CDR2 YFSETQ. The CDR3 has 14 amino acids. Trimming cost V 5 bases and J 2 bases, with 12 bases left between them. CDR3 nucleotide sequence: TGCGCCAGCAGTCCCCGGACAGACACAGATACGCAGTATTTT. Translation gives CASSPRTDTDTQYF.

The genes are TRBV15 and TRBJ2-1; D remains unclear. The V and J ends lost 0 bases and 13 bases respectively, with 10 bases between them. The CDR3 sequence is 12 residues long. Germline lookup yields CDR1 LNHNV and CDR2 YYDKDF (reference sequence). The CDR3 protein is CATSRDRGKQFF. The CDR3, as DNA: TGTGCCACCAGCAGAGATAGAGGTAAACAGTTCTTC.

The chain joins TRBV21-1 to TRBJ1-1. TRBV21-1 is classified as a pseudogene. This CDR3 is built from 17 residues. The CDR3 DNA sequence: TGTGCCAGCAGCCTAAGCCGGGAGCTACTTCGGAACACTGAAGCTTTCTTT. Encoded protein: CASSLSRELLRNTEAFF.

This rearrangement joins TRBV7-9 to TRBJ1-2; the match to TRBD1 covers 7 bases. The length of the CDR3 is 13 residues. The junction had 7 bases not matched to a gene; V was cut back by 6 bases and J by 6 bases. CDR1 is SEHNR, CDR2 FQNEAQ, per germline (reference sequence). CDR3 DNA: TGTGCCAGCAGTCGGGGACAGTCGGATGGCTACACCTTC. Translation gives CASSRGQSDGYTF.

The gene calls are TRBV2 and TRBJ1-5, with 8 bases identical to TRBD1. Trimming took 7 bases from V and 6 from J; bases not matched to a gene: 8. CDR3 length: 14 amino acids. CDR1 SNHLY and CDR2 FYNNEI come from the germline V gene. The CDR3 DNA is TGTGCCAGCACCACCACAGGGGGAGGTCAGCCCCAGCATTTT. Translation: CASTTTGGGQPQHF.